These 5 T cell receptor beta chains share one sample of origin, sequenced in a study of blood T cell repertoires in COVID-19. Profiled with immunoSEQ multiplex PCR; TCRdb holds only in-frame clones, not every one. The profile shows about 140,000 clones, under 85% of them singletons. The sequenced material came from peripheral blood. These receptors were obtained from a woman aged 80 or older in a cohort sampled during active or convalescent COVID-19.

A note on this clone: Relative to the germline gene, one junction end is altered; a read error may explain this. The genes are TRBV11-1 and TRBJ2-2, with D possibly being TRBD2 (5 bases). The CDR3 has 14 residues. The V gene's germline CDR1 is SGHAT and CDR2 FQDESV (reference sequence). This chain's CDR3 is CASSPGVNAGELFF. The CDR3 DNA reads TGTGCCAGCAGCCCCGGGGTGAACGCCGGGGAGCTGTTTTTT.

CDR3 residues: CASSEYSNTEAFF. The CDR3 bases are TGTGCCAGCAGTGAGTATTCGAACACTGAAGCTTTCTTT. The chain links TRBV12-3 or TRBV12-4 to TRBJ1-1, with no clear D. Deletions cut 5 bases from V and 1 base from J, with 8 bases between. CDR3 length: 13 residues.

This rearrangement joins TRBV19 to TRBJ1-5; possibly TRBD1 for D (5 bases). The germline CDR1 and CDR2 sequences are LNHDA and SQIVND (reference sequence). This CDR3 is 15 amino acids long. V was pared by 3 bases and J by 2 bases, with 11 bases between. The CDR3 DNA follows: TGTGCCAGTAGTATTTCACAGGCGGGCAATCAGCCCCAGCATTTT. Translating it yields CASSISQAGNQPQHF.

The V gene is TRBV6-6, the J gene TRBJ2-2; 9 nucleotides line up with TRBD1. After removal of 1 base from V and 5 bases from J, the junction contained 5 bases not matched to a gene. In germline, CDR1 is MNHNY, CDR2 SVGAGI (reference sequence). CDR3 length: 16 residues. This CDR3 is CASSYLPGQGTGELFF. The CDR3 DNA reads as TGTGCCAGCAGTTACTTGCCGGGACAGGGAACCGGGGAGCTGTTTTTT.

The chain employs TRBV2 and TRBJ1-1; 10 nucleotides match TRBD1. The CDR3 runs 16 residues. Germline values: CDR1 SNHLY, CDR2 FYNNEI. The V segment lost 4 bases and the J segment 0 bases; nucleotides outside the gene matches: 5. CDR3 coding DNA: TGTGCCAGCAGTGGAGGGACAGGGGATCTGAACACTGAAGCTTTCTTT. Translating it yields CASSGGTGDLNTEAFF.